This T cell receptor beta chain was captured in a study of CD8+ T cells in alopecia areata. Treatment meaning: oral pan-JAK inhibitor, 5-10 mg twice daily. Isolated RNA was reverse transcribed into cDNA used as the sequencing template. The method was immunoSEQ multiplex PCR; TCRdb's version includes in-frame clones alone and lacks a portion of them. The repertoire holds about 200,000 clones, with 60% as singletons. This clone has just a few counts. The sample consisted of CD4+ T cells sorted from blood, taken at week 24, from a patient treated with tofacitinib. This TCR was sampled from a human donor with alopecia areata.

This chain's CDR3 is CASSLFQGTAVNEQFF. CDR3 bases: TGTGCCAGCAGTTTATTTCAGGGGACAGCAGTTAATGAGCAGTTCTTC. V usage is TRBV27 and J usage is TRBJ2-1, with 7 bases that match TRBD1. The CDR3 runs to 16 residues. Germline lookup yields CDR1 MNHEY and CDR2 SMNVEV (reference sequence). The V and J ends lost 1 base and 7 bases, in that order; junction bases with no gene match: 10.